The present TCR beta chain was sequenced within a study of T-cell reconstitution after alpha-beta-depleted transplantation in children. This clonotype was detected a few times. The antigen remains undetermined. Trimming removed 3 bases from V and 5 bases from J, with 10 bases in between. The CDR3 runs 12 residues. Per germline, CDR1 GTSNPN and CDR2 SVGIG (reference sequence). Unique molecular identifiers featured in how the TCRbeta library was prepared. TCRdb re-analysed the PCR reads in MiXCR, keeping a single row per CDR3 protein. The sample carries 130,000 or so distinct CDR3 sequences, 8% to 10% recorded once. General study points: Reportedly, roughly two months post-transplant, alpha-beta T cells arose from several hundred expanded graft clones. Some patients owed their high day-60 TCRbeta diversity to surviving recipient T cells and thymic progenitors.

This TCR was sampled from a girl under two years old who had a stem cell transplant for combined immunodeficiency, so the T cells may come from the graft donor. The chain is built from TRBV30 and TRBJ2-5; D not certain. Sequences were derived from PBMCs, mostly from graft donor cells, sampled 180 days after TCRalphabeta/CD19-depleted stem cell transplant. CDR3: CAWRGTGETQYF. The CDR3 coding sequence is TGTGCCTGGAGAGGCACCGGGGAGACCCAGTACTTC.